The clone carrying this T cell receptor (beta chain) has more than one count but fewer than ten. Its specificity is unknown. These data originate in a study of T cells in Graves' hyperthyroidism and ophthalmopathy. Study results and caveats: Peripheral blood also featured most of the thyroid clonotypes expanded above 0.001.

RNA transcripts served as the template for amplifying TCR beta CDR3 regions. With the HTBI primer set, the TCR CDR3 went through a first round of RT-PCR. TCRdb re-analysed the multiplex PCR reads in MiXCR, keeping a single row per CDR3 protein. The top ten clones hold about 3.9% of a sample with hundreds of thousands of distinct CDR3 sequences, 14% to 15% of them seen once. The sequence was collected from a woman in her forties with Graves' ophthalmopathy. Sequencing was carried out using blood.

The DNA for the CDR3 is TGTGCCAGCAGTCCATGGACAGGGAAAGAGACCCAGTACTTC. Translating gives CASSPWTGKETQYF. The gene calls are TRBV27 and TRBJ2-5; 8 bases align to TRBD1. The CDR3 runs 14 residues. Trimming cost V 5 bases and J 3 bases; bases outside gene matches: 5. The V gene's germline CDR1 is MNHEY and CDR2 SMNVEV (reference sequence).